This T cell receptor beta chain was retrieved from a study of human T cells and chemical hapten exposure (dated by TCRdb to the early 2020s). Turning to the overall study: For sensitization, 2% DPC in acetone was applied to a 2 cm by 2 cm area of upper inner arm skin. Throughout the roughly 24-week study period, patients were also given weekly therapeutic DPC doses on the scalp. Blood was sampled from patients pre-sensitization (week 0) and at 2, 6 and about 24 weeks after DPC sensitization. The study tracked peripheral blood TCR repertoire changes in vivo during primary and secondary sensitization to the hapten diphenylcyclopropenone (DPC) in alopecia patients. Libraries were combined into a pool for sequencing, and differences in TCR yield between samples came mainly from small differences in library volumes within the pool. Patch testing was done on the upper back using Finn chambers containing 0.01% DPC, and results were scored after 6 days according to International Contact Dermatitis Research Group standards. Twenty-nine alopecia patients provided blood for TCR sequencing at one to four time points (pre-sensitization, 2, 6 and 24 weeks). The mostly female patient cohort included alopecia areata with under or over 50% scalp involvement, alopecia totalis and alopecia universalis. Study-level results and caveats: After repeated subsampling, the strength of the expansion versus patch-test correlation and the threshold at which it became significant changed. Compared with pre-sensitization or healthy control sets, expanded TCRs formed significantly more large CDR3 similarity clusters, which is consistent with antigen-driven responses. DPC sensitization did not change the number of TCRs with a frequency above 1 in 1000, and there was no evidence of changes in global repertoire structure. Patch test score correlated positively with the number of PT1 expanded TCRs, reaching significance at thresholds 8, 16 and 32 but not at 4. Because every patient had alopecia, a presumed autoimmune disease, the patients' immune response might differ from that of healthy individuals.

This clonotype was counted ten times or more. Its antigen is currently not known. There are no base qualities to consult, and no much larger clone falls within one base. The library was made by RACE. This sample was sequenced with a NextSeq 500. Library preparation attached unique molecular identifiers to individual cDNA molecules for quantitative, reproducible TCR counting. For every blood RNA sample, sequencing covered both the TCR alpha and TCR beta chains. The study's processing was this. The median number of TCRs per sample was over 85,000, ranging from about 23,224 to 700,000. V, J and CDR3 annotation of the TCR reads was carried out using the Decombinator software suite. Every sample was subsampled to the same number of TCRs (28,000) for the PS versus PT1 abundance plots. Expanded TCRs were defined as absent before sensitization and observed at least eight times at the 2-week time point. In-frame beta chains were kept once TCRdb had trimmed the public reads at Q25 with fastp and called clones with MiXCR. Here each entry gathers all rows of one CDR3 protein and keeps the most common genes and DNA. These V and J calls rely on TCRdb rather than the paper's analysis. The sample table records nearly 350,000 distinct CDR3 sequences; approximately 6.3% of these occur just once. In total, the top ten clones hold roughly 7.9% of the sample.

Interpreted using the paper, the time point label stands for: patch test 1, 2 weeks after DPC sensitization. The treatment or condition label corresponds to: therapeutic diphenylcyclopropenone sensitization with weekly scalp DPC. Blood at each patch-test visit was drawn before the patch test was applied. Patients were eligible if aged 18 to 70, diagnosed with alopecia and judged suitable for DPC therapy, and pregnant patients were excluded. Total RNA was extracted from unfractionated whole blood collected in Tempus Blood RNA tubes. The germline ends are 11 bases apart after V is trimmed by 0 bases and J by 6 bases. CDR1 and CDR2, looked up from the germline V gene, are LGHNA and YSLEER. The CDR3, cysteine through phenylalanine, is 14 amino acids long. The entry retains the CDR3 DNA only, 42 bases that are in frame from base 1.

This TCR came from a woman aged 18-29 years with alopecia areata. Some clones in this sample may be carry-over from other donors' samples. The rearrangement joined TRBV4-3 to TRBJ1-1, with no confident D gene call. Material: whole blood, obtained in connection with sensitization to the hapten diphenylcyclopropenone (DPC). In nucleotide form, the sequence is TGCGCCAGCAGCCAAGATAGGAAAGGCCCTGAAGCTTTCTTT. The encoded protein is CASSQDRKGPEAFF.